The 21 T cell receptor beta chains in this list originate from one sample, sequenced in a study of control samples from healthy donors and cancer patients. TCRdb's table, derived via immunoSEQ multiplex PCR, lists solely in-frame clones and lacks some. In the table there are 120,000 or so clones, around 93% of which are singletons. Material for sequencing was PBMCs. The origin of the receptors is a man aged 45 to 65 with head and neck cancer.

Concerning this clone: It may be a read error: a sequence one base away is much more abundant. At the DNA level, this CDR3 is encoded by other sequences in the same sample as well. The V call is TRBV4-1, the J call TRBJ2-1, with D unclear. Between the trimmed V and J ends, which lost 0 bases and 2 bases, there was a span of 8 bases. Germline V lookup: CDR1 MGHRA, CDR2 YSYEKL. The CDR3 length is 15 residues. CDR3 amino acids: CASSQDRSPYNEQFF. CDR3 coding DNA: TGCGCCAGCAGCCAAGATCGAAGCCCCTACAATGAGCAGTTCTTC.

This clone has just one count. This rearrangement joins TRBV10-3 to TRBJ1-6; D not certain. The CDR3 is made up of 12 amino acids. Germline assignment: CDR1 ENHRY and CDR2 SYGVKD. V lost 0 bases to trimming and J lost 10 bases, with 4 bases between them. The CDR3 nucleotides are TGTGCCATCAGTGAGTCTGGCTCACCCCTCCACTTT. It is translated as CAISESGSPLHF.

The chain uses TRBV18 and TRBJ2-7, with 9 positions matching TRBD2. The junction had 9 bases not matched to a gene; V was cut back by 6 bases and J by 3 bases. The CDR3 loop spans 15 amino acids. Germline loops: CDR1 KGHSH, CDR2 LQKENI. The CDR3 region has the DNA TGTGCCAGCTCGCCTAAGACTAGCGGAAACTACGAGCAGTACTTC. As protein: CASSPKTSGNYEQYF.

V is TRBV29-1 and J is TRBJ2-7, with TRBD1 as a possible D gene (6 bases). Germline-derived CDR1 and CDR2 are SQVTM and ANQGSEA. The CDR3 spans 11 residues. V lost 7 bases, J lost 0 bases, and 7 bases lay in between. CDR3 DNA: TGCAGCGGGGGACACTCCTACGAGCAGTACTTC. Its translation: CSGGHSYEQYF.

The rearrangement links TRBV29-1 to TRBJ1-1; 9 nucleotides match TRBD1. The CDR3 runs to 12 residues. J gave up 3 bases and V 7 bases, and 3 bases lay outside the gene matches. CDR1 is SQVTM and CDR2 is ANQGSEA in the germline V gene. The CDR3 DNA reads TGCAGCGCGGGACAGGGCTACACTGAAGCTTTCTTT. It is translated as CSAGQGYTEAFF.

The chain carries TRBV28 and TRBJ1-6; D remains ambiguous. Germline CDR1 MDHEN, CDR2 SYDVKM. V lost 3 bases to trimming and J lost 8 bases, with 17 bases between them. The CDR3 has 16 residues. The CDR3 here is CASSLGGRKGYSPLHF. In nucleotides, the CDR3 is TGTGCCAGCAGTTTGGGAGGGAGGAAAGGATATTCACCCCTCCACTTT.

This chain connects TRBV20-1 to TRBJ1-1; 7 nucleotides match TRBD1. CDR1 DFQATT and CDR2 SNEGSKA come from the germline V gene (reference sequence). The V segment lost 3 bases and the J segment 2 bases; nucleotides outside the gene matches: 3. This CDR3 spans 13 amino acids. In DNA, the CDR3 is TGCAGTGCTAGTGACAGGGTAAACACTGAAGCTTTCTTT. Amino acids: CSASDRVNTEAFF.

J is TRBJ1-1 and V is TRBV6-5; TRBD1 aligns across 7 bases. The length of the CDR3 is 15 residues. CDR1 and CDR2 from the germline V gene are MNHEY and SVGAGI. The V and J ends lost 1 base and 1 base, in that order; junction bases with no gene match: 3. The CDR3 nucleotides read TGTGCCAGCAGTTACTTAACAGGGGCGAACACTGAAGCTTTCTTT. Translating it yields CASSYLTGANTEAFF.

This sequence joins TRBV6-6 and TRBJ2-5, with 14 bases that match TRBD2. J was trimmed by 5 bases and V by 6 bases; bases with no gene match: 5. The CDR3 spans 15 residues. Germline CDR1 and CDR2: MNHNY and SVGAGI (reference sequence). In DNA, the CDR3 is TGTGCCAGCAGAGGACTAGCGGGGGGCCGGGAGACCCAGTACTTC. The encoded protein is CASRGLAGGRETQYF.

The J gene is TRBJ2-7, the V gene TRBV7-6, with D possibly matching TRBD2 (6 bases). Germline V gene sequence: CDR1 SGHVS, CDR2 FNYEAQ. The CDR3 runs to 15 residues. Deletions cut 5 bases from V and 2 bases from J, with 16 bases between. The CDR3 here is CASSPGSQRTYEQYF. CDR3 DNA: TGTGCCAGCAGCCCCGGGAGCCAACGAACCTACGAGCAGTACTTC. The full variable domain, completed using reference TRBV7-6 and TRBJ2-7, is GAGVSQSPRYKVTKRGQDVALRCDPISGHVSLYWYRQALGQGPEFLTYFNYEAQQDKSGLPNDRFSAERPEGSISTLTIQRTEQRDSAMYRCASSPGSQRTYEQYFGPGTRLTVT.

This clone was seen only once. The chain couples TRBV11-2 to TRBJ2-5, with TRBD2 matching 12 bases. This CDR3 has 14 amino acids. With 5 bases clipped from V and 5 bases from J, the junction kept 3 bases outside the gene matches. Per the germline V gene, CDR1 is SGHAT and CDR2 is FQNNGV. The CDR3 DNA reads TGTGCCAGCAGCCTAGCGGGGGGGCGGGAGACCCAGTACTTC. Translated: CASSLAGGRETQYF.

This rearrangement joins TRBV9 to TRBJ2-1, with TRBD2 identical over 8 bases. The CDR3 runs to 15 residues. V dropped 0 bases and J dropped 3; count of bases not matched to a gene: 2. The germline CDR1 and CDR2 sequences are SGDLS and YYNGEE. The CDR3 DNA is TGTGCCAGCAGCGTAGATAGCGGGGTCTACAATGAGCAGTTCTTC. Translated, it gives CASSVDSGVYNEQFF.

The J gene is TRBJ2-3, the V gene TRBV11-3, with D tentatively TRBD2 (6 bases). The V end was cut by 5 bases, the J end by 4 bases, with 13 bases between. Per the germline V gene, CDR1 is SGHNT and CDR2 is YENEEA. The CDR3 runs to 14 residues. CDR3 DNA: TGTGCCAGCAGCCTTGGGGGGTTCGCAGATACGCAGTATTTT. The encoded protein is CASSLGGFADTQYF.

This chain's CDR3 is CASNAGKPTETQYF. The CDR3 region has the DNA TGTGCCAGCAACGCAGGGAAACCAACAGAGACCCAGTACTTC. V gene TRBV5-6 combines with J gene TRBJ2-5, with D possibly being TRBD1 (5 bases). The V end was cut by 6 bases, the J end by 4 bases, with 16 bases between. CDR3 length: 14 residues. Germline V gives CDR1 SGHDT, CDR2 YYEEEE.

This clone was found once. The chain carries TRBV4-2 and TRBJ2-2, with TRBD2 matching over 13 bases. V was clipped by 4 bases and J by 6 bases; unmatched bases: 5. From germline, CDR1 is LGHNA and CDR2 YNFKEQ. The CDR3 is 16 amino acids. This chain's CDR3 is CASSPLLAGGAGELFF. CDR3 DNA sequence: TGTGCCAGCAGCCCACTACTAGCGGGGGGGGCCGGGGAGCTGTTTTTT.

The CDR3 bases are TGCGCCAGCAGCCAAGAGATCGCAGGGGGCCCCTACGAGCAGTACTTC. As protein: CASSQEIAGGPYEQYF. The genes are TRBV4-3 and TRBJ2-7, with 8 bases matching TRBD1. The CDR3 length is 16 residues. V trimming: 0 bases; J trimming: 2 bases; junction bases outside the gene matches: 6. The V gene's germline CDR1 is LGHNA and CDR2 YSLEER.

V gene TRBV6-1 combines with J gene TRBJ2-2, with TRBD1 identical over 7 bases. J lost 0 bases, V lost 4 bases, and 8 bases had no gene match. Germline assignment: CDR1 MNHNS and CDR2 SASEGT. The CDR3 is made up of 17 amino acids. CDR3 sequence: CASSAEGGRPNTGELFF. The DNA of the CDR3 is TGTGCCAGCAGTGCCGAAGGGGGCCGTCCGAACACCGGGGAGCTGTTTTTT.

This sequence joins TRBV30 and TRBJ2-6, with D perhaps TRBD1 (6 bases). The V and J ends lost 3 bases and 5 bases respectively, with 8 bases between them. CDR1 GTSNPN and CDR2 SVGIG come from the germline V gene (reference sequence). The length of the CDR3 is 13 residues. In DNA form, the CDR3 reads TGTGCCTGGAGCAGGGGCCGGGCCAACGTCCTGACTTTC. Its translation is CAWSRGRANVLTF.

The chain carries TRBV19 and TRBJ1-6; weak D call: TRBD1 (5 bases). CDR3 size: 14 residues. The ends were cut back, 5 bases at V and 14 bases at J, with 19 bases in the middle. Germline CDR1 reads LNHDA; CDR2 reads SQIVND (reference sequence). CDR3 sequence reads: CASSSGPGRFTLHF. The CDR3 region has the DNA TGTGCCAGTAGTTCGGGACCGGGAAGATTCACCCTCCACTTT. The entire variable domain, with the rest obtained from reference TRBV19 and TRBJ1-6, is as follows: DGGITQSPKYLFRKEGQNVTLSCEQNLNHDAMYWYRQDPGQGLRLIYYSQIVNDFQKGDIAEGYSVSREKKESFPLTVTSAQKNPTAFYLCASSSGPGRFTLHFGNGTRLTVT.

V usage is TRBV28 and J usage is TRBJ1-4; D is uncertain. Germline V gives CDR1 MDHEN, CDR2 SYDVKM. Trimming left V 7 bases short and J 3 bases short, with 9 bases between. The CDR3 is 13 amino acids. Here the CDR3 DNA reads TGTGCCAGCAAAGGCGGGGCTAATGAAAAACTGTTTTTT. Translating it yields CASKGGANEKLFF.

CDR3 nucleotide sequence: TGTGCCAGCAGCCAATCTAATGAGCAGTTCTTC. It yields the protein CASSQSNEQFF. The chain uses TRBV7-9 and TRBJ2-1; D is uncertain. In germline, CDR1 is SEHNR, CDR2 FQNEAQ (reference sequence). V dropped 5 bases and J dropped 7 bases, with 6 bases sitting between them. The CDR3 contains 11 residues.